This T cell receptor (beta chain) was observed in a study of T-cell reconstitution after alpha-beta-depleted transplantation in children. Construction of the TCRbeta library involved unique molecular identifiers. TCRdb used MiXCR to reprocess the PCR reads, holding one entry per CDR3 protein. This table holds over 200,000 distinct CDR3 sequences, roughly a tenth found once. The CDR3 length is 12 residues. The germline CDR1 and CDR2 sequences are LNHNV and YYDKDF (reference sequence). V was clipped by 8 bases and J by 0 bases, with 7 bases between them. Study-wide results and limits: Diversity of TCRbeta at day 60 was high in some patients, arising from surviving recipient T cells and thymic progenitors.

This clonotype was seen many times. Its antigen is as yet unknown. Sequenced here: PBMCs, sampled before TCRalphabeta/CD19-depleted stem cell transplant. The receptor's source is a child younger than two with acute myeloid leukemia, due to receive a stem cell transplant. V usage is TRBV15 and J usage is TRBJ1-1, with D unclear. In DNA, the CDR3 is TGTGCCACCGGATCGGTGAACACTGAAGCTTTCTTT. It codes for CATGSVNTEAFF.